Below are 18 T cell receptor beta chains sequenced from a single sample in a study of blood T cell repertoires in COVID-19. Only in-frame clones appear in the TCRdb table, and some are missing; sequencing was by immunoSEQ multiplex PCR. Among 50,000 or so clones listed, roughly 87% were seen once. The sequenced sample consisted of peripheral blood. These receptor sequences come from a human donor with active COVID-19. The donor label of this sample is uncertain.

Details on this clone: In the same sample, other DNA sequences code for this CDR3. The rearrangement links TRBV7-2 to TRBJ1-5; perhaps TRBD1 as D (6 bases). V was pared by 3 bases and J by 4 bases, with 10 bases between. Looked up from germline, CDR1 is SGHTA and CDR2 is FQGNSA. There are 14 residues in the CDR3. The CDR3 protein is CASSLDSSNQPQHF. The CDR3 DNA sequence: TGTGCCAGCAGCTTGGACAGTTCTAATCAGCCCCAGCATTTT. The full variable domain, rest sourced from reference TRBV7-2 and TRBJ1-5, is GAGVSQSPSNKVTEKGKDVELRCDPISGHTALYWYRQSLGQGLEFLIYFQGNSAPDKSGLPSDRFSAERTGGSVSTLTIQRTQQEDSAVYLCASSLDSSNQPQHFGDGTRLSIL.

V is TRBV29-1 and J is TRBJ1-5; TRBD1 matches 7 bases. Germline values: CDR1 SQVTM, CDR2 ANQGSEA. CDR3 length: 13 amino acids. The V segment lost 6 bases and the J segment 1 base; nucleotides outside the gene matches: 3. CDR3 sequence: CSVGQNSNQPQHF. CDR3 sequence (DNA): TGCAGCGTGGGACAGAACAGCAATCAGCCCCAGCATTTT.

In nucleotides, the CDR3 is TGTGCCAGCAGCCAACCGCCGCGGGGGGGCATCGACACCGGGGAGCTGTTTTTT. Protein sequence: CASSQPPRGGIDTGELFF. The chain recombines TRBV4-2 with TRBJ2-2; TRBD2 aligns across 9 bases. V shed 2 bases, J shed 3 bases, and the junction held 10 bases outside the gene matches. Germline V lookup: CDR1 LGHNA, CDR2 YNFKEQ. This CDR3 comprises 18 residues.

The rearrangement joins TRBV7-2 to TRBJ1-1, with 7 nucleotides matching TRBD1. The germline gives CDR1 SGHTA, CDR2 FQGNSA. CDR3 length equals 14 residues. The trim removed 3 bases at V and 1 base at J, leaving 2 bases unmatched. The CDR3 protein is CASSFRQGNTEAFF. The DNA for the CDR3 is TGTGCCAGCAGCTTCCGACAGGGGAACACTGAAGCTTTCTTT.

The CDR3 nucleotides read TGTGCCAGCAGCTTAGCGCTTCAGGTTGATCAGCCCCAGCATTTT. Protein product: CASSLALQVDQPQHF. This chain uses TRBV7-2 with TRBJ1-5; D ambiguous. There are 15 residues in the CDR3. The V end lost 0 bases, the J end lost 5 bases, and 11 bases lay between the germline ends. CDR1 and CDR2 (germline): SGHTA, FQGNSA. Full variable domain (remainder filled in from reference TRBV7-2 and TRBJ1-5): GAGVSQSPSNKVTEKGKDVELRCDPISGHTALYWYRQSLGQGLEFLIYFQGNSAPDKSGLPSDRFSAERTGGSVSTLTIQRTQQEDSAVYLCASSLALQVDQPQHFGDGTRLSIL.

The CDR3 protein is CASSPGQYNSPLHF. CDR3 bases: TGTGCCAGCAGCCCGGGACAGTATAATTCACCCCTCCACTTT. The rearrangement links TRBV5-4 to TRBJ1-6, with 7 bases that match TRBD1. V gave up 4 bases and J gave up 4 bases; unmatched junction bases: 2. This CDR3 region has 14 residues. Per germline, CDR1 SGHNT and CDR2 YYREEE (reference sequence).

This clone was counted only a few times. This CDR3 reads CASSITEYGYTF. CDR3 coding DNA: TGTGCCAGTAGTATCACAGAATATGGCTACACCTTC. V gene TRBV19 combines with J gene TRBJ1-2; D unclear. V dropped 3 bases and J dropped 5 bases, with 7 bases sitting between them. CDR1 and CDR2 from the germline V gene are LNHDA and SQIVND (reference sequence). This CDR3 comprises 12 residues.

This clone was seen a single time. The V call is TRBV7-6, the J call TRBJ2-7; D ambiguous. The CDR3 loop spans 11 amino acids. Trimming cost V 1 base and J 6 bases, with 4 bases left between them. CDR1 is SGHVS and CDR2 is FNYEAQ in the germline V gene. The CDR3 region is CASSLDGEQYF. In DNA, the CDR3 is TGTGCCAGCAGCTTAGACGGCGAGCAGTACTTC.

This rearrangement joins TRBV7-6 to TRBJ2-2; D perhaps matches TRBD2 (7 bases). V gave up 3 bases and J gave up 6 bases, with 20 bases separating them. The CDR3 extends over 17 amino acids. Germline CDR1 is SGHVS and CDR2 is FNYEAQ. The CDR3 sequence: CASSFNSAARGPGELFF. The CDR3 nucleotides read TGTGCCAGCAGCTTTAATTCAGCGGCGCGGGGGCCCGGGGAGCTGTTTTTT.

The chain has TRBV4-3 and TRBJ2-2; the D is unclear. Deletions cut 4 bases from V and 7 bases from J, with 19 bases between. CDR1 is LGHNA and CDR2 is YSLEER in the germline V gene. This CDR3 has 16 residues. The CDR3 nucleotides read TGCGCCAGCAGCCCCGGCACCCAGCCTCCGGGCGGGGAGCTGTTTTTT. It codes for CASSPGTQPPGGELFF.

V is TRBV27 and J is TRBJ2-7; 9 bases map to TRBD1. With V trimmed by 4 bases and J by 3 bases, 13 bases remained unmatched. There are 17 residues in the CDR3. CDR1 and CDR2 (germline): MNHEY, SMNVEV (reference sequence). CDR3: CASSYIRGTGQNYEQYF. CDR3 DNA sequence: TGTGCCAGCAGTTACATCCGGGGGACAGGGCAAAACTACGAGCAGTACTTC.

The chain couples TRBV9 to TRBJ1-3, with TRBD1 as a possible D gene (5 bases). CDR3 length equals 15 residues. The V and J ends lost 5 bases and 0 bases respectively, with 12 bases between them. CDR1 SGDLS and CDR2 YYNGEE come from the germline V gene. The CDR3: CASRGGDSSGNTIYF. The CDR3 nucleotides read TGTGCCAGCAGGGGAGGGGATTCCTCTGGAAACACCATATATTTT.

The chain combines TRBV29-1 with TRBJ2-1; 7 bases agree with TRBD2. The length of the CDR3 is 13 residues. With 4 bases clipped from V and 4 bases from J, the junction kept 4 bases outside the gene matches. CDR1 is SQVTM, CDR2 ANQGSEA, per germline. CDR3 nucleotide sequence: TGCAGCGTTGGAGGGGACTATTACAATGAGCAGTTCTTC. Translated, it gives CSVGGDYYNEQFF.

The chain couples TRBV6-2 or TRBV6-3 to TRBJ2-5; no clear D gene. Germline-derived CDR1 and CDR2 are MNHEY and SVGEGT. This CDR3 contains 14 residues. Trimming stripped 0 bases from V and 5 bases from J, with 10 bases between. The CDR3 region has the DNA TGTGCCAGCAGTTACTCGAGTGTTTGGGAGACCCAGTACTTC. Its protein product is CASSYSSVWETQYF.

J is TRBJ1-3 and V is TRBV9, with a weak D call TRBD1 (6 bases). The CDR3 is 12 residues long. The V end was cut by 5 bases, the J end by 8 bases, with 11 bases between. The germline gives CDR1 SGDLS, CDR2 YYNGEE. The CDR3 coding sequence is TGTGCCAGCAGTGGACAGAGCGACACCATATATTTT. Protein sequence: CASSGQSDTIYF. The entire variable domain, with the rest obtained from reference TRBV9 and TRBJ1-3, is as follows: DSGVTQTPKHLITATGQRVTLRCSPRSGDLSVYWYQQSLDQGLQFLIQYYNGEERAKGNILERFSAQQFPDLHSELNLSSLELGDSALYFCASSGQSDTIYFGEGSWLTVV.

The chain employs TRBV7-9 and TRBJ2-3, with D tentatively TRBD2 (5 bases). The germline gives CDR1 SEHNR, CDR2 FQNEAQ (reference sequence). V was trimmed by 1 base and J by 1 base, leaving 18 bases between them. This CDR3 has 18 residues. CDR3 loop: CASSLGFSGNYGTDTQYF. DNA of the CDR3: TGTGCCAGCAGCTTAGGATTCTCGGGGAACTACGGCACAGATACGCAGTATTTT.

The rearrangement uses TRBV27 and TRBJ2-1; 11 nucleotides agree with TRBD1. Germline V CDR1 and CDR2: MNHEY, SMNVEV (reference sequence). The trim removed 8 bases at V and 9 bases at J, leaving 9 bases unmatched. The CDR3 is 14 amino acids. CDR3: CASESDRGLGEQFF. The CDR3 coding sequence is TGTGCCAGCGAGTCGGACAGGGGGCTGGGTGAGCAGTTCTTC.

This chain joins TRBV7-9 and TRBJ1-3, with D hard to call. V dropped 1 base and J dropped 0 bases, with 10 bases sitting between them. This CDR3 comprises 16 residues. Germline V gives CDR1 SEHNR, CDR2 FQNEAQ (reference sequence). The CDR3 reads CASSLVSGNSGNTIYF. CDR3 nucleotide sequence: TGTGCCAGCAGCTTAGTTTCAGGAAACTCTGGAAACACCATATATTTT. The full variable domain, rest sourced from reference TRBV7-9 and TRBJ1-3, is DTGVSQNPRHKITKRGQNVTFRCDPISEHNRLYWYRQTLGQGPEFLTYFQNEAQLEKSRLLSDRFSAERPKGSFSTLEIQRTEQGDSAMYLCASSLVSGNSGNTIYFGEGSWLTVV.